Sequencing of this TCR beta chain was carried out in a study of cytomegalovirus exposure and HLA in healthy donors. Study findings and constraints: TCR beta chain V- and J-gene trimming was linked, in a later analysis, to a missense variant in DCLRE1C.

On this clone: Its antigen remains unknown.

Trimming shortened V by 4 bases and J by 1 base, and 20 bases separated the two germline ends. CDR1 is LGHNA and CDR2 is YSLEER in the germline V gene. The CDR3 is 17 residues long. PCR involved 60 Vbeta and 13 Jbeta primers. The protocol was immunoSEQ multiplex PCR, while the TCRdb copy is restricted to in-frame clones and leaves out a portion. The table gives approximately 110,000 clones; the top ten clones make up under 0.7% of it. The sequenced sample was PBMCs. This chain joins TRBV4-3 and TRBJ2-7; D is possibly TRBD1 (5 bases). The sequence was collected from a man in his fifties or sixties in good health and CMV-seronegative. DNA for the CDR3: TGCGCCAGCAGCCCAGCCCCGGTGACAGCCAATTCCTACGAGCAGTACTTC. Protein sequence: CASSPAPVTANSYEQYF.